A single sample is the source of the 29 T cell receptor beta chains below, sequenced in a study of fetal regulatory T cell absence and autoimmunity. Sequenced by immunoSEQ multiplex PCR; TCRdb stores in-frame clones only, minus some. The sample carries around 45,000 clones, about four fifths recorded once. The sequencing input was cord blood. The origin of the receptors is a newborn boy with IPEX syndrome.

The chain links TRBV6-5 to TRBJ2-7; TRBD2 aligns across 9 bases. The V gene end was trimmed by 6 bases and the J gene end by 2 bases; junction bases not matched to a gene: 5. Germline values: CDR1 MNHEY, CDR2 SVGAGI. The CDR3 is 14 amino acids. In DNA form, the CDR3 reads TGTGCCAGCAGATTAACTAGCGGGCCCTACGAGCAGTACTTC. Amino acids: CASRLTSGPYEQYF.

This chain uses TRBV5-6 with TRBJ2-5; 7 bases align to TRBD2. Germline V gives CDR1 SGHDT, CDR2 YYEEEE. CDR3 length equals 15 residues. V shed 3 bases, J shed 2 bases, and the junction held 7 bases outside the gene matches. In nucleotides, the CDR3 is TGTGCCAGCAGCTATGGGACTACCCTACAAGAGACCCAGTACTTC. It encodes CASSYGTTLQETQYF.

This rearrangement joins TRBV19 to TRBJ2-5; 11 bases line up with TRBD2. Trimming at V came to 5 bases and at J to 7 bases, leaving 6 bases not matched to a gene. The CDR3 has 14 residues. Germline CDR1 LNHDA, CDR2 SQIVND (reference sequence). The CDR3 DNA reads as TGTGCCAGTAGTTCTAGCGGGGGGCTATGGACCCAGTACTTC. Translated: CASSSSGGLWTQYF. Full variable domain (rest looked up from reference TRBV19 and TRBJ2-5): DGGITQSPKYLFRKEGQNVTLSCEQNLNHDAMYWYRQDPGQGLRLIYYSQIVNDFQKGDIAEGYSVSREKKESFPLTVTSAQKNPTAFYLCASSSSGGLWTQYFGPGTRLLVL.

This chain uses TRBV5-1 with TRBJ1-2; D gene uncertain. Germline V CDR1 and CDR2: SGHRS, YFSETQ. V was trimmed by 0 bases and J by 10 bases, leaving 13 bases between them. This CDR3 comprises 13 residues. The CDR3 loop reads CASSLAGKRDYTF. DNA of the CDR3: TGCGCCAGCAGCTTGGCGGGGAAGCGAGACTACACCTTC.

The chain employs TRBV10-3 and TRBJ2-3; a weak D match, TRBD1 (5 bases). The CDR3 covers 13 residues. Germline V gene data show CDR1 as ENHRY and CDR2 as SYGVKD. V shed 10 bases and J shed 3 bases, with 14 bases lying between them. The CDR3 DNA follows: TGTGCCACCTTCGGCAGGGTTACAGATACGCAGTATTTT. This gives the protein CATFGRVTDTQYF.

The rearrangement joins TRBV15 to TRBJ1-5; maybe TRBD1 (5 bases). This CDR3 contains 15 residues. Trimming took 5 bases from V and 6 from J, leaving 17 bases between them. CDR1 and CDR2 from the germline V gene are LNHNV and YYDKDF (reference sequence). For the CDR3, the DNA is TGTGCCACCAGCGCTCGGGCCTCGGGGACTCAGCCCCAGCATTTT. It codes for CATSARASGTQPQHF.

The rearrangement links TRBV6-5 to TRBJ2-5; 8 bases align to TRBD1. J was trimmed by 4 bases and V by 4 bases; bases with no gene match: 8. The CDR3 spans 15 residues. Germline CDR1 reads MNHEY; CDR2 reads SVGAGI. Here the CDR3 DNA reads TGTGCCAGCAGTTTAGGGGCAGGGGGCCGAGAGACCCAGTACTTC. It yields the protein CASSLGAGGRETQYF.

The V gene is TRBV2, the J gene TRBJ1-1; unclear D gene. Germline CDR1 reads SNHLY; CDR2 reads FYNNEI. CDR3 length equals 15 residues. V lost 6 bases and J lost 3, with 17 bases in between. The CDR3 is CASSLPGEDDTEAFF. CDR3 nucleotides: TGTGCCAGCAGCCTCCCGGGAGAAGATGACACTGAAGCTTTCTTT. Based on the CDR3 plus reference TRBV2 and TRBJ1-1, the full variable domain is EPEVTQTPSHQVTQMGQEVILRCVPISNHLYFYWYRQILGQKVEFLVSFYNNEISEKSEIFDDQFSVERPDGSNFTLKIRSTKLEDSAMYFCASSLPGEDDTEAFFGQGTRLTVV.

This rearrangement joins TRBV4-1 to TRBJ1-5; no firm D call. V shed 1 base and J shed 0 bases, with 7 bases lying between them. CDR3 length: 15 amino acids. Germline values: CDR1 MGHRA, CDR2 YSYEKL. CDR3 coding DNA: TGCGCCAGCAGCCAAGCACTGTATAGCAATCAGCCCCAGCATTTT. Its translation: CASSQALYSNQPQHF.

The CDR3 region is CASSLRLAGGPSTDTQYF. CDR3 coding DNA: TGTGCCAGCAGCCTACGACTAGCGGGGGGACCCAGCACAGATACGCAGTATTTT. The chain uses TRBV4-2 and TRBJ2-3, with 13 bases matching TRBD2. There are 18 residues in the CDR3. With 4 bases clipped from V and 0 bases from J, the junction kept 7 bases outside the gene matches. Germline lookup yields CDR1 LGHNA and CDR2 YNFKEQ.

This clone occurred a few times. The rearrangement links TRBV2 to TRBJ2-1; D call uncertain. The CDR3 covers 10 residues. Deletions cut 5 bases from V and 9 bases from J, with 5 bases between. Germline CDR1 reads SNHLY; CDR2 reads FYNNEI. The CDR3 DNA follows: TGTGCCAGCAGTAGAAGTGAGCAGTTCTTC. It is translated as CASSRSEQFF.

The genes are TRBV6-6 and TRBJ1-2; D not certain. The ends were cut back, 2 bases at V and 8 bases at J, with 9 bases in the middle. Germline CDR1 is MNHNY and CDR2 is SVGAGI (reference sequence). CDR3 size: 12 residues. CDR3 loop: CASSYEGNGYTF. CDR3 sequence (DNA): TGTGCCAGCAGTTACGAAGGGAACGGCTACACCTTC.

This chain joins TRBV18 and TRBJ2-7; TRBD2 is a possible D gene (6 bases). Looked up from germline, CDR1 is KGHSH and CDR2 is LQKENI. The CDR3 extends over 13 amino acids. Trimming pared 6 bases from V and 3 bases from J, leaving 12 bases between. CDR3 nucleotides: TGTGCCAGCTCCCCGGGACTGGACTACGAGCAGTACTTC. It is translated as CASSPGLDYEQYF.

This sequence joins TRBV11-3 and TRBJ1-4; 8 nucleotides match TRBD1. Trimming removed 5 bases from V and 0 bases from J; junction bases left unmatched: 8. Germline V gene data show CDR1 as SGHNT and CDR2 as YENEEA. The CDR3 is made up of 17 amino acids. The chain's CDR3 is CASSTRGQAATNEKLFF. The DNA of the CDR3 is TGTGCCAGCAGCACCAGGGGGCAGGCCGCAACTAATGAAAAACTGTTTTTT.

The chain recombines TRBV9 with TRBJ1-6; TRBD1 agrees at 8 bases. Germline V CDR1 and CDR2: SGDLS, YYNGEE. CDR3 size: 16 residues. V was pared by 3 bases and J by 4 bases, with 6 bases of the junction left unmatched. CDR3 DNA: TGTGCCAGCAGCGCTGGACAGGGCCCGTATAATTCACCCCTCCACTTT. Amino acid sequence: CASSAGQGPYNSPLHF.

The V and J genes are TRBV27 and TRBJ1-1, with D unresolved. V shed 4 bases and J shed 5 bases, with 11 bases lying between them. There are 13 residues in the CDR3. Germline values: CDR1 MNHEY, CDR2 SMNVEV (reference sequence). The CDR3 DNA is TGTGCCAGCAGTTCCGCCACCTATACTGAAGCTTTCTTT. This translates into CASSSATYTEAFF.

V and J are TRBV2 and TRBJ2-7; 8 bases match TRBD2. The CDR3 runs 15 residues. In germline, CDR1 is SNHLY, CDR2 FYNNEI. Losses at the gene ends were 8 bases for V and 0 bases for J; bases not matched to a gene: 9. DNA for the CDR3: TGTGCCAGCCTCCAAGAGCGGGAGTACTCCTACGAGCAGTACTTC. Its translation: CASLQEREYSYEQYF.

The chain carries TRBV29-1 and TRBJ2-3; 7 positions agree with TRBD2. The CDR3 runs 15 residues. Germline CDR1 and CDR2: SQVTM and ANQGSEA. Unmatched junction bases numbered 10, after V lost 1 base and J lost 6 bases. The CDR3 nucleotides read TGCAGCGTTGAAGGGGCAGCGGGAAACGGTGATACGCAGTATTTT. It specifies CSVEGAAGNGDTQYF.

The chain uses TRBV30 and TRBJ2-7; no firm D call. Per germline, CDR1 GTSNPN and CDR2 SVGIG (reference sequence). V was trimmed by 4 bases and J by 2 bases, leaving 9 bases between them. The CDR3 runs to 12 residues. CDR3 in DNA: TGTGCCTGGACAGGCCCCACCTACGAGCAGTACTTC. This sequence encodes CAWTGPTYEQYF.

The chain combines TRBV7-2 with TRBJ2-5, with 10 bases matching TRBD1. Germline values: CDR1 SGHTA, CDR2 FQGNSA. CDR3 length: 15 amino acids. The trim removed 5 bases at V and 5 bases at J, leaving 8 bases unmatched. The CDR3 DNA reads as TGTGCCAGCAGCACCGCCCCGGACAGGGGGGAGACCCAGTACTTC. Translating it yields CASSTAPDRGETQYF.

The chain combines TRBV2 with TRBJ2-6, with D unresolved. The V gene's germline CDR1 is SNHLY and CDR2 FYNNEI. CDR3 length: 13 amino acids. The V gene lost 7 bases and the J gene lost 3 bases, with 7 bases spanning the gap. CDR3 protein: CASNFGGANVLTF. The CDR3 nucleotides are TGTGCCAGCAACTTTGGTGGGGCCAACGTCCTGACTTTC.

The chain combines TRBV13 with TRBJ2-2; D might be TRBD1 (6 bases). V was shortened by 5 bases and J by 4 bases, with 17 bases between the two germline ends. This CDR3 is built from 16 residues. Germline V gives CDR1 PRHDT, CDR2 FYEKMQ (reference sequence). The CDR3 DNA reads as TGTGCCAGCAGCCTCTTGACAGGTCCTTTCACCGGGGAGCTGTTTTTT. This codes for CASSLLTGPFTGELFF.

This chain joins TRBV27 and TRBJ2-7, with D possibly being TRBD2 (6 bases). Germline V gives CDR1 MNHEY, CDR2 SMNVEV (reference sequence). V was pared by 5 bases and J by 4 bases, with 21 bases between. CDR3 length: 16 amino acids. The CDR3 is CASSIKGARRGYEQYF. Here the CDR3 DNA reads TGTGCCAGCAGTATAAAGGGTGCCCGGAGGGGATACGAGCAGTACTTC.

The V gene is TRBV10-3, the J gene TRBJ2-3; 8 bases map to TRBD2. Germline lookup yields CDR1 ENHRY and CDR2 SYGVKD. CDR3 length: 15 residues. V lost 3 bases to trimming and J lost 6 bases; unmatched junction nucleotides: 8. The CDR3 coding sequence is TGTGCCATCAGTGACTTACGGGGGGGCCGCGATACGCAGTATTTT. Amino acid sequence: CAISDLRGGRDTQYF.

J is TRBJ2-2 and V is TRBV2; 8 bases map to TRBD1. The CDR3 contains 14 residues. The trim removed 6 bases at V and 0 bases at J, leaving 0 bases unmatched. The germline V gene encodes CDR1 SNHLY and CDR2 FYNNEI. The CDR3: CASRGQANTGELFF. For the CDR3, the DNA is TGTGCCAGCAGGGGACAGGCGAACACCGGGGAGCTGTTTTTT.

This clone appeared a single time. This chain links TRBV6-5 with TRBJ2-1; no reliable D call. There are 15 residues in the CDR3. Between the trimmed V and J ends, which lost 5 bases and 0 bases, there was a span of 11 bases. CDR1 is MNHEY and CDR2 is SVGAGI in the germline V gene. The CDR3 here is CASSPNHASYNEQFF. DNA for the CDR3: TGTGCCAGCAGTCCCAACCATGCCTCCTACAATGAGCAGTTCTTC.

The genes are TRBV6-5 and TRBJ1-4; 9 bases align to TRBD1. J was trimmed by 2 bases and V by 4 bases; bases with no gene match: 2. The CDR3 contains 15 residues. Germline CDR1 is MNHEY and CDR2 is SVGAGI. In DNA, the CDR3 is TGTGCCAGCAGTTTTGGGACAGGGACTAATGAAAAACTGTTTTTT. Amino acids: CASSFGTGTNEKLFF.

This chain links TRBV19 with TRBJ1-1; D not certain. V lost 6 bases, J lost 2 bases, and 10 bases lay in between. The CDR3 contains 13 residues. The germline CDR1 and CDR2 sequences are LNHDA and SQIVND (reference sequence). CDR3 nucleotides: TGTGCCAGTAGCCCGGCGGCAAACACTGAAGCTTTCTTT. Its protein is CASSPAANTEAFF.

This chain uses TRBV11-3 with TRBJ1-2, with D perhaps TRBD1 (5 bases). Trimming shortened V by 2 bases and J by 4 bases, and 5 bases separated the two germline ends. The CDR3 runs 12 residues. In germline, CDR1 is SGHNT, CDR2 YENEEA. The CDR3 sequence is CASSLQGYGYTF. The CDR3 DNA sequence: TGTGCCAGCAGCTTACAGGGCTATGGCTACACCTTC.